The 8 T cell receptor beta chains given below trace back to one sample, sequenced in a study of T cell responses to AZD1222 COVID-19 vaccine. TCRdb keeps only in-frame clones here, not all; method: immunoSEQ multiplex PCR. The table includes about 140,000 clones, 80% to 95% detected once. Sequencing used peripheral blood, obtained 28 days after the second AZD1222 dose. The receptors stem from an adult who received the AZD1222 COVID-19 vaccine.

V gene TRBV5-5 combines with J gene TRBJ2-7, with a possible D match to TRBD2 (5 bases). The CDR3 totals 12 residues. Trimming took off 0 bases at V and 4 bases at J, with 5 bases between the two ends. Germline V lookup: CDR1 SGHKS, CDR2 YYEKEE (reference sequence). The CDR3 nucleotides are TGTGCCAGCAGCTTGGGAGGGTACGAGCAGTACTTC. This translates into CASSLGGYEQYF.

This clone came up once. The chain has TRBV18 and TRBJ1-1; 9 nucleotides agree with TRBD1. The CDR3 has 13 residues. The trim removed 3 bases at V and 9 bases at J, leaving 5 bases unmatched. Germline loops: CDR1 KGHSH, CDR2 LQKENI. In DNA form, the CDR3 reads TGTGCCAGCTCACCTCCCGGGACAGGGAAAGCTTTCTTT. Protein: CASSPPGTGKAFF.

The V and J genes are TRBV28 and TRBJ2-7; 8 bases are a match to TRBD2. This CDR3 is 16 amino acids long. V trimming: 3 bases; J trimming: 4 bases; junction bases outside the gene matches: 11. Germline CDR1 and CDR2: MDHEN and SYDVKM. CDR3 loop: CASSFRLSGTGYEQYF. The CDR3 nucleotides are TGTGCCAGCAGTTTTCGACTTAGCGGGACGGGGTACGAGCAGTACTTC.

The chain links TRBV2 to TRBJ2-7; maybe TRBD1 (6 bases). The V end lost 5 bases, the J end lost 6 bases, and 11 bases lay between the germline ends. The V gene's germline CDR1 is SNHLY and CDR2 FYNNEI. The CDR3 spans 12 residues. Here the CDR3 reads CASSYQGLEQYF. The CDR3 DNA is TGTGCCAGCAGTTATCAGGGGCTCGAGCAGTACTTC.

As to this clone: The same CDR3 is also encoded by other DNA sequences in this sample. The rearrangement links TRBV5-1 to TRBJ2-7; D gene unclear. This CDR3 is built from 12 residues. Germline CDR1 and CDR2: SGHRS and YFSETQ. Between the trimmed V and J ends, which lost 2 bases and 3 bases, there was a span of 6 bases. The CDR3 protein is CASSLDGYEQYF. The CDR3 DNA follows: TGCGCCAGCAGCTTAGACGGCTACGAGCAGTACTTC. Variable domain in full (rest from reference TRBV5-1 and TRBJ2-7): KAGVTQTPRYLIKTRGQQVTLSCSPISGHRSVSWYQQTPGQGLQFLFEYFSETQRNKGNFPGRFSGRQFSNSRSEMNVSTLELGDSALYLCASSLDGYEQYFGPGTRLTVT.

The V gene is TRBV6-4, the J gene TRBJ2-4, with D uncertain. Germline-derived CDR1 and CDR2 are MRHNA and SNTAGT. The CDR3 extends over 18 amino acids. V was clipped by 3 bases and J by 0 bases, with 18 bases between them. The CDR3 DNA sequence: TGTGCCAGCAGTGATAAGCGCCCGGCCAACCTAGCCAAAAACATTCAGTACTTC. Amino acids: CASSDKRPANLAKNIQYF.

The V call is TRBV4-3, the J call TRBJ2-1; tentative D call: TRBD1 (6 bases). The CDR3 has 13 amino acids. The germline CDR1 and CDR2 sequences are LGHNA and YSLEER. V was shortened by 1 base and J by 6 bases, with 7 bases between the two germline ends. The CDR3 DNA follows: TGCGCCAGCAGCCAAGGGACAGTCAATGAGCAGTTCTTC. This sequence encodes CASSQGTVNEQFF.

CDR3 sequence (DNA): TGCGCCAGCGACTCCGGGACTAGCGGGAGGGATCAGACCCAGTACTTC. Amino acids: CASDSGTSGRDQTQYF. The chain carries TRBV4-1 and TRBJ2-5; 16 bases agree with TRBD2. The CDR3 is 16 amino acids. Losses at the gene ends were 8 bases for V and 6 bases for J; bases not matched to a gene: 9. CDR1 and CDR2 (germline): MGHRA, YSYEKL.